This T cell receptor beta chain was sequenced for a study of cytomegalovirus exposure and HLA in healthy donors. Regarding the study as a whole: It was reported in a later analysis that an Asian-associated ancestry cluster showed fewer N-insertions than the roughly 670-donor mean. CMV serostatus was the sole immune exposure data available.

PCR used 60 Vbeta primers and 13 Jbeta primers. The table came from immunoSEQ multiplex PCR; TCRdb's copy has only in-frame clones and leaves some out. The sample has roughly 100,000 clones, about 13% seen once. This clone was detected only a few times. Its cognate antigen is unknown. Other DNA sequences from this sample encode an identical CDR3 as well. CDR1 SGHTA and CDR2 FQGNSA come from the germline V gene. V shed 5 bases and J 1 base; nucleotides not matched to a gene: 7. The CDR3 is 16 residues long. The sequence came from a man aged 40-49 years in good health and CMV-seropositive. This chain connects TRBV7-2 to TRBJ2-2; 7 nucleotides agree with TRBD2. Sequencing used PBMCs. The DNA of the CDR3 is TGTGCCAGCAGCCCCTGGGAGGGACGGAACACCGGGGAGCTGTTTTTT. This gives the protein CASSPWEGRNTGELFF.